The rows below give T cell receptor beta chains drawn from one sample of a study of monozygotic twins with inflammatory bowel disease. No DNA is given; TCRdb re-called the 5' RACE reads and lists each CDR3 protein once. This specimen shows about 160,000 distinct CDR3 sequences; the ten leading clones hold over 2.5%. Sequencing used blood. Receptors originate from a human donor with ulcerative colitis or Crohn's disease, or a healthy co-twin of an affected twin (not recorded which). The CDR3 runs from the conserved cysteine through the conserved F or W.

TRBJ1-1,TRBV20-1,CSAVVGNLNTEAFF
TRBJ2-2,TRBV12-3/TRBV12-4,CASSSQDGSGELFF
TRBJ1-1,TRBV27,CASSSVNRRNEAFF
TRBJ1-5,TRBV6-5,CASSYGPGSNQPQHF
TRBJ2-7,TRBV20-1,CSAVGQGAEQYF
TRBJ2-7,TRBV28,CASSSYQGANNEQYF
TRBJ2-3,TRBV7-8,CASSPARGASFQDTQYF
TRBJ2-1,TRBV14,CASSQGKQGRFYNEQFF
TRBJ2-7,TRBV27,CARMTSGSYEQYF
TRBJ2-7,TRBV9,CASSSRDRGGEQYF
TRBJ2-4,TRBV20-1,CSALGTSGRVAKNIQYF
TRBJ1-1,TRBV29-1,CSVLSGTVNTEAFF
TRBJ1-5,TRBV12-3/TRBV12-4,CASRTGVSNQPQHF
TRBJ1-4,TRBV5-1,CASSLDRRLYEKLFF
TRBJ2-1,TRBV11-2,CASSRFQGGRNEQFF
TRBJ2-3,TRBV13,CASSLHRGAGDF
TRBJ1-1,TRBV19,CASSIWQGVTEAFF
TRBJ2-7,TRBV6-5,CASSYEQGRSPKYEQYF
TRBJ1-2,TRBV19,CASSITDQHYGYTF
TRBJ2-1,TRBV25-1,CASSERNEQFF
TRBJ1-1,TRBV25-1,CASSELGDTEAFF
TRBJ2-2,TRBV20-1,CSARVPEANTGELFF
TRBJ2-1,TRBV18,CASSPRASGYNEQFF
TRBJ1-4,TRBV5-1,CASSRDVATNEKLFF
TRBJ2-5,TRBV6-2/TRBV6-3,CASSYSTAGPSYF
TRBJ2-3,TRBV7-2,CASSLDRTDTQYF
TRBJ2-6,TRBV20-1,CSAIPGTGANVLTF
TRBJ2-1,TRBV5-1,CASRLVGGYEQFF
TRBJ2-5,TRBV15,CATSSLETQYF
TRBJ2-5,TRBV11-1,CASSPGLTPGTQYF
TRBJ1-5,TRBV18,CASSPPGQGNQPQHF
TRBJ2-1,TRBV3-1,CASSLGLAGGPNEQFF
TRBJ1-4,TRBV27,CASREGPHLEEKLFF
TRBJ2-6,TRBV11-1,CASSLLMGHISGANVLTF
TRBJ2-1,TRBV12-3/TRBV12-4,CASSPGLAGNEQFF
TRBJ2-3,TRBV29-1,CSELAGSGDTQYF
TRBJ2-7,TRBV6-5,CASSYTYEGPQYF
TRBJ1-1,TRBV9,CASSVATWMNTEAFF
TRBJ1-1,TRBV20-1,CSAREGAWGSSPEAFF
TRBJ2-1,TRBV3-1,CASSQNFLEQFF
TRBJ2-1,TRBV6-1,CASSEATGGRGKYNEQFF
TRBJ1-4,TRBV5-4,CASSLEGLSEKLFF
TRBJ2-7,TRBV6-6,CASSPLQDYEQYF
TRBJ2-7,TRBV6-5,CASSYPSSGGSYEQYF
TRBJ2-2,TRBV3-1,CASSHEPQGLVELFF
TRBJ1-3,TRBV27,CASSLRRSGNTIYF
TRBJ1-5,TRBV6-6,CASSYSTEGKPQHF
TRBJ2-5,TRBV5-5,CASSHTQLGNQETQYF
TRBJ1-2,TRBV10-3,CAIRGDRGNRIGYTF
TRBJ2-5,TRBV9,CASSVARETQYF
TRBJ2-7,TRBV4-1,CASGQFYVITSYEQYF
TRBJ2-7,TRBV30,CAWSVLGVPYEQYF
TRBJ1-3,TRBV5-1,CASSLGLQGAGNTIYF
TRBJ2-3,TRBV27,CASSTIRTGASTDTQYF
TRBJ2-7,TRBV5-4,CASSMGTFSSYEQYF
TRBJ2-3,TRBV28,CASSGLAQRRTDTQYF